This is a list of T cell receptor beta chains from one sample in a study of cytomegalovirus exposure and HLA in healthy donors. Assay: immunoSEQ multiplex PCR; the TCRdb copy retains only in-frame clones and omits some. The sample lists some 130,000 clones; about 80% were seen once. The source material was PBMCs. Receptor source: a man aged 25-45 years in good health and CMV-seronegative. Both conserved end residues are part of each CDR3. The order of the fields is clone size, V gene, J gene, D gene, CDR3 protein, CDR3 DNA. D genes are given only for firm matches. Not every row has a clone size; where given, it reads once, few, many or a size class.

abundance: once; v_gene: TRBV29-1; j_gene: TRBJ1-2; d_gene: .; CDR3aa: CSVVSGYSSNYGYTF; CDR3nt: TGCAGCGTTGTGTCAGGGTATAGTTCTAACTATGGCTACACCTTC
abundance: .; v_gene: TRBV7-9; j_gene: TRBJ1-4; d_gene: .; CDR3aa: CASSQFQGDEKLFF; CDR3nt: TGTGCCAGCAGCCAGTTCCAAGGAGACGAAAAACTGTTTTTT
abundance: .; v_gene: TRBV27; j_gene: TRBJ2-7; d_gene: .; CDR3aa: CASSFSNEQYF; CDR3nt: TGTGCCAGCAGTTTTTCTAACGAGCAGTACTTC
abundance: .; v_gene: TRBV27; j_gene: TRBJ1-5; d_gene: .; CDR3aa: CASSLWASPNQPQHF; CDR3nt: TGTGCCAGCAGTTTATGGGCGTCCCCCAATCAGCCCCAGCATTTT
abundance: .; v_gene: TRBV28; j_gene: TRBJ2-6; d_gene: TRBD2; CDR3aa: CASTTDRRGAGANVLTF; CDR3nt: TGTGCCAGCACCACCGACAGGCGGGGGGCGGGAGCCAACGTCCTGACTTTC
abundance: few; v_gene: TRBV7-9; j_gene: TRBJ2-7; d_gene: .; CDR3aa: CASSPAGRTYEQYF; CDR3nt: TGTGCCAGCAGCCCCGCGGGCCGTACCTACGAGCAGTACTTC
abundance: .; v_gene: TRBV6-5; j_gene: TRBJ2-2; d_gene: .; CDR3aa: CASTPFSSITGELFF; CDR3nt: TGTGCCAGCACCCCCTTTAGCAGCATAACCGGGGAGCTGTTTTTT
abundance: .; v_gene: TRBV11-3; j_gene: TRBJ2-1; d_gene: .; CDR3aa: CASRLRARGTYNEQFF; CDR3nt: TGTGCCAGCAGGCTCAGGGCCAGGGGCACCTACAATGAGCAGTTCTTC
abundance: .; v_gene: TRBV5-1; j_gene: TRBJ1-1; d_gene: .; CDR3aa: CASSLSKNTEAFF; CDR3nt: TGCGCCAGCAGCTTATCAAAGAACACTGAAGCTTTCTTT
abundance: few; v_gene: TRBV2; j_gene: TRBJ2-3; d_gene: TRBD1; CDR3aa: CASSLGTGGTDTQYF; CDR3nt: TGTGCCAGCTCCCTGGGGACAGGGGGCACAGATACGCAGTATTTT
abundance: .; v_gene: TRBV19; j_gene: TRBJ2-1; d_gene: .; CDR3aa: CASSVWGDFYNEQFF; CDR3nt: TGTGCCAGTAGTGTTTGGGGGGACTTTTACAATGAGCAGTTCTTC
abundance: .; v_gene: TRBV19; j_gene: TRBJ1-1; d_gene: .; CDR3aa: CARGRAAEAFF; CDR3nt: TGTGCGCGCGGCAGGGCTGCTGAAGCTTTCTTT
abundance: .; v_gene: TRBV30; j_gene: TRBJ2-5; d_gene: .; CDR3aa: CAWSPQVGETQYF; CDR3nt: TGTGCCTGGAGTCCCCAGGTAGGCGAGACCCAGTACTTC
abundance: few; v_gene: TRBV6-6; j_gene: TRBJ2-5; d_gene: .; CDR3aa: CASSRTEGETQYF; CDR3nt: TGTGCCAGCTCTAGAACGGAGGGAGAGACCCAGTACTTC
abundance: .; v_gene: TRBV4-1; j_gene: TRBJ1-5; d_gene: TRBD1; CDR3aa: CASSQAEARGVDQPQHF; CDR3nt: TGCGCCAGCAGCCAAGCAGAGGCCAGGGGGGTGGATCAGCCCCAGCATTTT
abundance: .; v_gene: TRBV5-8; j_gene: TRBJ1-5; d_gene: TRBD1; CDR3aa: CASSGTGFYSNQPQNF; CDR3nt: TGTGCCAGCAGCGGGACAGGGTTCTATAGCAATCAGCCCCAGAATTTT
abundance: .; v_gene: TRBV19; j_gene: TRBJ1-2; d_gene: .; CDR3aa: CASSSYGDFAGYTF; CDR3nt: TGTGCCAGTAGTTCTTACGGGGATTTCGCCGGCTACACCTTC
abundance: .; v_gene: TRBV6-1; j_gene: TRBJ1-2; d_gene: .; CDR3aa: CASSELWTSNYGYTF; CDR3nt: TGTGCCAGCAGTGAATTGTGGACATCTAACTATGGCTACACCTTC
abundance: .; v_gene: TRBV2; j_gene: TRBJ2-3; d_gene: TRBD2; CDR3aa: CASRDRTSGSTDTQYF; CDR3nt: TGTGCCAGCAGAGACAGGACTAGCGGCAGCACAGATACGCAGTATTTT
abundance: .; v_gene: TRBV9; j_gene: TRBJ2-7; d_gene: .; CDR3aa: CASSVGRGDWEQYF; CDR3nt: TGTGCCAGCAGCGTAGGCAGGGGCGATTGGGAGCAGTACTTC
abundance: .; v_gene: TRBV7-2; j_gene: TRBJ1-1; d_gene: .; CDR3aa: CASRGFFNTEAFF; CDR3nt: TGTGCCAGCCGGGGGTTTTTTAACACTGAAGCTTTCTTT
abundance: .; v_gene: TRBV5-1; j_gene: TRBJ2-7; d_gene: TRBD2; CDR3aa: CASSRGRGSYEQYF; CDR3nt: TGCGCCAGCAGCCGCGGGAGGGGCTCCTACGAGCAGTACTTC
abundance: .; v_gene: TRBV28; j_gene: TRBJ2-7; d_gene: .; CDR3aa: CASSITTSYEQYF; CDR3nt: TGTGCCAGCAGTATAACTACCTCCTACGAGCAGTACTTC
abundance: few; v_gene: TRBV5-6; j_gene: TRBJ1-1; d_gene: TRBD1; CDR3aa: CASSLGDRPYTEAFF; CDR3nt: TGTGCCAGCAGCTTGGGGGACAGACCGTACACTGAAGCTTTCTTT
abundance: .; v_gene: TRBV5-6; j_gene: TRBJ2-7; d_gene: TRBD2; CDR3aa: CASTLWASGSIGEQYF; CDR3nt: TGTGCCAGCACCCTATGGGCTAGCGGGAGCATAGGCGAGCAGTACTTC
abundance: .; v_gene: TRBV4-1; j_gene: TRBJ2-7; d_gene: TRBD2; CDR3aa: CASSQDYAVAGSYEQYF; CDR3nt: TGCGCCAGCAGCCAAGATTACGCGGTAGCGGGGTCCTACGAGCAGTACTTC
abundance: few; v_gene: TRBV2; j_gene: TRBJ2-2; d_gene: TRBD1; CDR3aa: CASSEWDRATGELFF; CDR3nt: TGTGCCAGCAGTGAATGGGACAGGGCCACCGGGGAGCTGTTTTTT
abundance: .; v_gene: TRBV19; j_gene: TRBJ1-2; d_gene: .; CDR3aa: CASSSNYGYPF; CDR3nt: TGTGCCAGTAGTAGTAACTATGGCTACCCCTTC
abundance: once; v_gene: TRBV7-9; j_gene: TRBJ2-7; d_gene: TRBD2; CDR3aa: CASSPSGIYEQYF; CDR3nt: TGTGCCAGCAGCCCGAGCGGGATCTACGAGCAGTACTTC
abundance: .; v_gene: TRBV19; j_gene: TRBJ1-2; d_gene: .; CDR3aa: CASSIRGTNYGYTF; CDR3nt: TGTGCCAGTAGTATCAGGGGAACTAACTATGGCTACACCTTC
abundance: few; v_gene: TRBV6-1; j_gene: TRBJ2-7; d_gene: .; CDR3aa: CASSEDRRSSYEQYF; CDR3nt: TGTGCCAGCAGTGAAGACCGAAGGAGCTCCTACGAGCAGTACTTC
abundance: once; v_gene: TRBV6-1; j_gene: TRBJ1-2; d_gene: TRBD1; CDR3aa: CASSEYFFGTGRNYGYTF; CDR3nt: TGTGCCAGCAGTGAATATTTTTTTGGGACAGGAAGGAACTATGGCTACACCTTC
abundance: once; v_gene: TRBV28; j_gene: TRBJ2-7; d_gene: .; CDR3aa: CASSLSRVPWDEQYF; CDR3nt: TGTGCCAGCAGTTTAAGCAGGGTGCCTTGGGACGAGCAGTACTTC
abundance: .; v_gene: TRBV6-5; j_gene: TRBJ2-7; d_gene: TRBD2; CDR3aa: CASRPSGGSGEQYF; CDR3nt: TGTGCCAGCAGGCCTAGCGGGGGGTCCGGCGAGCAGTACTTC
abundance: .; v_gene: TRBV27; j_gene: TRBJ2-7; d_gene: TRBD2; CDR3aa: CASSLLAGGLYEQYF; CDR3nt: TGTGCCAGCAGTTTATTGGCGGGAGGGTTGTACGAGCAGTACTTC
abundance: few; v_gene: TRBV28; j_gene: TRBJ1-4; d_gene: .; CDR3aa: CASSFRNREEKLFF; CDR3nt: TGTGCCAGCAGTTTTCGGAACAGGGAAGAAAAACTGTTTTTT
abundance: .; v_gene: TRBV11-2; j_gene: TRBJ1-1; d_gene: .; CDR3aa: CASSLRRTALNTEAFF; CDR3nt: TGTGCCAGCAGCTTGAGGAGGACAGCGTTGAACACTGAAGCTTTCTTT
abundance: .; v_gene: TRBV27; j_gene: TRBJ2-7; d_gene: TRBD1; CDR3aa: CASSPRTGSLFEQYF; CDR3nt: TGTGCCAGCAGCCCACGGACAGGGTCTCTTTTCGAGCAGTACTTC
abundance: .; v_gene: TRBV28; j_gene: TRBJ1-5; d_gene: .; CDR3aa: CASSFGQGNQPQHF; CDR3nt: TGTGCCAGCAGTTTTGGGCAGGGGAATCAGCCCCAGCATTTT
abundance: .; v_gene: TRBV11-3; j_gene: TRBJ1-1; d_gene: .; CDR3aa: CASSSDLNTEAFF; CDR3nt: TGTGCCAGCAGCTCAGACTTGAACACTGAAGCTTTCTTT
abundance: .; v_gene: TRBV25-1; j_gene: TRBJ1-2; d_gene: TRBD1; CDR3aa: CASSEGTGVGKGYTF; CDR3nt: TGTGCCAGCAGCGAGGGAACAGGGGTGGGAAAGGGCTACACCTTC
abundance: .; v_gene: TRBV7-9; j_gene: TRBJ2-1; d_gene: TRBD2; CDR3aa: CASSLNPSGWQFF; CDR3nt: TGTGCCAGCAGTTTGAATCCTAGCGGTTGGCAGTTCTTC
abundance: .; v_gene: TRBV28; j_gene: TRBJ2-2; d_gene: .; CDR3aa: CASSFRGMANTGELFF; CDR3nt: TGTGCCAGCAGTTTTCGGGGTATGGCGAACACCGGGGAGCTGTTTTTT
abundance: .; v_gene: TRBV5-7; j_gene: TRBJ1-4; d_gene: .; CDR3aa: CASSLTTHRFQGFNEKLFF; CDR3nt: TGTGCCAGCAGCCTTACTACACATCGATTCCAGGGATTTAATGAAAAACTGTTTTTT
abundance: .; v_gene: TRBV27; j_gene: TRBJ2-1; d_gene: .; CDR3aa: CASSLYNGEQFF; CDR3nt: TGTGCCAGCAGTTTATACAATGGTGAGCAGTTCTTC
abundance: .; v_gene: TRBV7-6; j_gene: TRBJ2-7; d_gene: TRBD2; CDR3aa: CASSSTPGLADYEQYF; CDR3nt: TGTGCCAGCAGCTCCACACCGGGACTAGCGGACTACGAGCAGTACTTC
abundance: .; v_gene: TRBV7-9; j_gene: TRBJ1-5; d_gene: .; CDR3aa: CASSPDSFGNQPQHF; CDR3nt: TGTGCCAGCAGCCCGGACAGTTTCGGCAATCAGCCCCAGCATTTT
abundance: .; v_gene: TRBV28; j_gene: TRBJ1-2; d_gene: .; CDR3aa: CASSNLDYGYTF; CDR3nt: TGTGCCAGCAGTAATCTCGACTATGGCTACACCTTC
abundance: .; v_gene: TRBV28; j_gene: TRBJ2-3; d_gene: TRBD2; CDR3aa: CASSVGLTRTDTQYF; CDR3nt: TGTGCCAGCAGTGTGGGACTAACCCGCACAGATACGCAGTATTTT
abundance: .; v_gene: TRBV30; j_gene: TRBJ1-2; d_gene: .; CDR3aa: CAWGGGGDYGYTF; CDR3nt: TGTGCCTGGGGAGGCGGGGGGGACTATGGCTACACCTTC
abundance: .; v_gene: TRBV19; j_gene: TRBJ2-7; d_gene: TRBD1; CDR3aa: CASEVTGGGEQYF; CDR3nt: TGTGCCAGTGAAGTAACAGGGGGCGGGGAGCAGTACTTC
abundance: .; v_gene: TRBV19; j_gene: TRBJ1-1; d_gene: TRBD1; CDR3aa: CASSIPDRENTEAFF; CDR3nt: TGTGCCAGTAGTATCCCGGACAGGGAAAACACTGAAGCTTTCTTT
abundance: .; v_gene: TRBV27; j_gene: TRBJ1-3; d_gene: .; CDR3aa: CASSLKVGAGVGNTIYF; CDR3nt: TGTGCCAGCAGTTTAAAAGTGGGGGCGGGGGTTGGAAACACCATATATTTT
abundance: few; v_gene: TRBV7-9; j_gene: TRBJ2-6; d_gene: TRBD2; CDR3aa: CASSFAGGTGANVLTF; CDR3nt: TGTGCCAGCAGCTTTGCCGGGGGGACGGGGGCCAACGTCCTGACTTTC
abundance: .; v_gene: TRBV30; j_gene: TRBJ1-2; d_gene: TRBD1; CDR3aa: CASTKTGAGGGYPF; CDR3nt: TGTGCCTCCACGAAGACAGGGGCCGGCGGGGGCTACCCCTTC
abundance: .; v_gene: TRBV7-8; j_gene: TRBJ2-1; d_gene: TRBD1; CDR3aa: CASSLVGGAVNEQFF; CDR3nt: TGTGCCAGCAGCTTAGTAGGGGGCGCCGTCAATGAGCAGTTCTTC
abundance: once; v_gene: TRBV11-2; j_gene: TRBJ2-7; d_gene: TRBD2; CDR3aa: CASSPRGGIIGEQYF; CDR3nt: TGTGCCAGCAGCCCGCGGGGAGGGATTATTGGGGAGCAGTACTTC
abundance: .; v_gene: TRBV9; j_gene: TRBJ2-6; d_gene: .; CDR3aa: CASSASGANVLTF; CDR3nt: TGTGCCAGCAGCGCTTCTGGGGCCAACGTCCTGACTTTC
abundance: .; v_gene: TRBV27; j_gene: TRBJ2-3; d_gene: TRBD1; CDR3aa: CASRAGQVSTDTQYF; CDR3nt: TGTGCCAGCAGGGCGGGACAGGTGAGCACAGATACGCAGTATTTT